What follows are 25 T cell receptor beta chains derived from one specimen sequenced in a study of OX40 agonist ivuxolimab in advanced cancers. Libraries were prepared by immunoSEQ multiplex PCR; TCRdb keeps only in-frame clonotypes and omits some of them. Of under 40,000 clones in the sample, about 92% were seen once. This material consisted of CD4+ or CD8+ T cells sorted from blood, taken in a trial of the OX40 agonist ivuxolimab. All receptors derive from an adult with an advanced solid tumor such as melanoma, head and neck, liver or kidney cancer.

A few counts support this clone. The chain is built from TRBV9 and TRBJ1-3, with a tentative D call TRBD1 (5 bases). Trimming took 0 bases from V and 0 from J, leaving 7 bases between them. The germline V gene has CDR1 SGDLS and CDR2 YYNGEE. This CDR3 has 15 amino acids. CDR3 in DNA: TGTGCCAGCAGCGTAGGGGGGGTCTCTGGAAACACCATATATTTT. Its protein product is CASSVGGVSGNTIYF.

This clone came up a few times. The rearrangement uses TRBV5-4 and TRBJ1-4; possible D gene TRBD1, 6 bases. The ends were cut back, 4 bases at V and 4 bases at J, with 11 bases in the middle. Germline CDR1 SGHNT, CDR2 YYREEE (reference sequence). The CDR3 extends over 14 amino acids. DNA for the CDR3: TGTGCCAGCAGCCGGACAGTGGGTAATGAAAAACTGTTTTTT. Amino acids: CASSRTVGNEKLFF.

The rearrangement uses TRBV30 and TRBJ1-4; tentatively, D is TRBD1 (6 bases). Per the germline V gene, CDR1 is GTSNPN and CDR2 is SVGIG (reference sequence). With 2 bases removed from V and 2 bases from J, the gap between germline ends came to 15 bases. This CDR3 is built from 16 residues. The CDR3 spells CAWSPRGVWTNEKLFF. In DNA form, the CDR3 reads TGTGCCTGGAGTCCGAGGGGGGTTTGGACTAATGAAAAACTGTTTTTT.

The chain employs TRBV2 and TRBJ2-3; either TRBD1 or TRBD2 may fit D (5 bases each). Trimming cost V 6 bases and J 10 bases, with 14 bases left between them. CDR1 is SNHLY and CDR2 is FYNNEI in the germline V gene. The CDR3 is 12 amino acids. The CDR3 nucleotides read TGTGCCAGCAGGGCCGGGACGGCGGCGCAGTATTTT. This translates into CASRAGTAAQYF.

V and J are TRBV5-1 and TRBJ2-5; 9 positions agree with TRBD2. The CDR3 loop spans 14 amino acids. V was pared by 2 bases and J by 4 bases, with 3 bases of the junction left unmatched. CDR1 is SGHRS and CDR2 is YFSETQ in the germline V gene. The CDR3 region is CASSFSGSGETQYF. The CDR3 bases are TGCGCCAGCAGCTTTAGCGGGAGTGGAGAGACCCAGTACTTC.

V usage is TRBV7-3 and J usage is TRBJ2-2; TRBD1 might be the D (6 bases). V lost 1 base and J 3 bases, leaving 6 bases between the germline ends. Germline V lookup: CDR1 SGHTA, CDR2 FQGTGA. The CDR3 loop spans 14 amino acids. CDR3 sequence reads: CASSLNRDTGELFF. In DNA form, the CDR3 reads TGTGCCAGCAGCTTAAACAGGGACACCGGGGAGCTGTTTTTT. The variable domain in full, completed from reference TRBV7-3 and TRBJ2-2, reads GAGVSQTPSNKVTEKGKYVELRCDPISGHTALYWYRQSLGQGPEFLIYFQGTGAADDSGLPNDRFFAVRPEGSVSTLKIQRTERGDSAVYLCASSLNRDTGELFFGEGSRLTVL.

This chain uses TRBV6-1 with TRBJ2-1, with D perhaps TRBD1 or TRBD2 (6 bases each). The CDR3 length is 14 residues. Germline V gene sequence: CDR1 MNHNS, CDR2 SASEGT. Trimming left V 4 bases short and J 5 bases short, with 12 bases between. CDR3 sequence (DNA): TGTGCCAGCAGTGGCACAGGGAGGAACAATGAGCAGTTCTTC. Protein product: CASSGTGRNNEQFF.

This clone was seen a handful of times. The rearrangement links TRBV28 to TRBJ2-3, with D unclear. Germline CDR1 is MDHEN and CDR2 is SYDVKM. The CDR3 length is 15 residues. Trimming pared 5 bases from V and 2 bases from J, leaving 14 bases between. CDR3 region: CASSLPLPFTDTQYF. The CDR3 nucleotides read TGTGCCAGCAGTCTCCCACTTCCGTTCACAGATACGCAGTATTTT.

V usage is TRBV27 and J usage is TRBJ2-7, with TRBD1 matching over 9 bases. With V trimmed by 7 bases and J by 0 bases, 4 bases remained unmatched. The CDR3 totals 14 residues. Germline lookup yields CDR1 MNHEY and CDR2 SMNVEV (reference sequence). The CDR3 region has the DNA TGTGCCAGCAAGAGGGACAGGGCCTCCTACGAGCAGTACTTC. Translation gives CASKRDRASYEQYF.

This sequence joins TRBV9 and TRBJ1-6; D is unclear. The germline CDR1 and CDR2 sequences are SGDLS and YYNGEE. V lost 0 bases and J 9 bases, leaving 16 bases between the germline ends. The CDR3 has 16 residues. Here the CDR3 reads CASSVESRRRGSPLHF. CDR3 sequence (DNA): TGTGCCAGCAGCGTAGAGTCACGCAGGCGGGGTTCACCCCTCCACTTT. Together with reference TRBV9 and TRBJ1-6, the CDR3 gives the full variable domain: DSGVTQTPKHLITATGQRVTLRCSPRSGDLSVYWYQQSLDQGLQFLIQYYNGEERAKGNILERFSAQQFPDLHSELNLSSLELGDSALYFCASSVESRRRGSPLHFGNGTRLTVT.

V and J are TRBV5-1 and TRBJ2-7, with 7 bases identical to TRBD1. J lost 4 bases, V lost 4 bases, and 11 bases had no gene match. CDR3 length: 15 amino acids. CDR1 and CDR2 (germline): SGHRS, YFSETQ. For the CDR3, the DNA is TGCGCCAGCAGCAAAAGACAGGGTGGGGATTACGAGCAGTACTTC. This codes for CASSKRQGGDYEQYF.

V and J are TRBV4-3 and TRBJ1-2; D ambiguous. V dropped 0 bases and J dropped 2 bases, with 13 bases sitting between them. CDR3 length: 16 residues. Per germline, CDR1 LGHNA and CDR2 YSLEER. The CDR3 sequence is CASSQDSGHLNYGYTF. In DNA, the CDR3 is TGCGCCAGCAGCCAAGATAGCGGGCATCTAAACTATGGCTACACCTTC.

The chain uses TRBV5-1 and TRBJ1-4, with D possibly matching TRBD1 (5 bases). Germline values: CDR1 SGHRS, CDR2 YFSETQ. V was cut by 0 bases and J by 8 bases, with 11 bases left in between. This CDR3 spans 14 amino acids. CDR3 protein: CASSLGGALEKLFF. The CDR3 region has the DNA TGCGCCAGCAGCTTGGGGGGCGCATTAGAAAAACTGTTTTTT.

This clone was observed a handful of times. The rearrangement joins TRBV9 to TRBJ1-2; weak D call: TRBD1 (5 bases). CDR1 is SGDLS, CDR2 YYNGEE, per germline. There are 15 residues in the CDR3. V dropped 6 bases and J dropped 7 bases, with 22 bases sitting between them. CDR3 residues: CASNKDSRSFGGYTF. In DNA form, the CDR3 reads TGTGCCAGCAACAAAGACAGCAGGTCTTTTGGTGGCTACACCTTC.

This chain links TRBV6-1 with TRBJ2-7; D is undetermined. Germline V gene lookup returns CDR1 MNHNS and CDR2 SASEGT. The CDR3 has 13 amino acids. V was clipped by 7 bases and J by 0 bases, with 10 bases between them. The CDR3 nucleotides are TGTGCCAGCAAAGTGGCCTCCTCCTACGAGCAGTACTTC. It encodes CASKVASSYEQYF.

V is TRBV6-5 and J is TRBJ2-2, with TRBD1 matching 7 bases. The V gene end was trimmed by 1 base and the J gene end by 5 bases; junction bases not matched to a gene: 4. The CDR3 has 15 residues. The V gene's germline CDR1 is MNHEY and CDR2 SVGAGI. The CDR3 region is CASSYLGGRTGELFF. The CDR3, as DNA: TGTGCCAGCAGTTACTTAGGGGGCAGGACCGGGGAGCTGTTTTTT.

Written as DNA, the CDR3 is TGTGCCAGCAGTTACTCGACTAGCGGACACAATGAGCAGTTCTTC. This sequence encodes CASSYSTSGHNEQFF. The chain employs TRBV6-5 and TRBJ2-1, with 9 positions matching TRBD2. Germline V gene sequence: CDR1 MNHEY, CDR2 SVGAGI. V dropped 0 bases and J dropped 5; count of bases not matched to a gene: 2. This CDR3 comprises 15 residues.

The rearrangement links TRBV11-2 to TRBJ2-2; tentatively, D is TRBD1 or TRBD2 (5 bases each). This CDR3 has 15 residues. From germline, CDR1 is SGHAT and CDR2 FQNNGV. Between the trimmed V and J ends, which lost 2 bases and 13 bases, there was a span of 20 bases. The CDR3 reads CASSLNPPGPGRLFF. The CDR3 DNA follows: TGTGCCAGCAGCTTAAATCCCCCAGGCCCGGGGCGGCTGTTTTTT.

J is TRBJ1-5 and V is TRBV5-1; D not certain. V was trimmed by 4 bases and J by 9 bases, leaving 17 bases between them. Germline-derived CDR1 and CDR2 are SGHRS and YFSETQ. The length of the CDR3 is 14 residues. CDR3 region: CASSPGGHGGPQHF. For the CDR3, the DNA is TGCGCCAGCAGCCCCGGTGGCCACGGAGGGCCCCAGCATTTT.

The rearrangement links TRBV9 to TRBJ2-3, with D possibly being TRBD2 (6 bases). Per the germline V gene, CDR1 is SGDLS and CDR2 is YYNGEE. Trimming removed 0 bases from V and 4 bases from J, with 18 bases in between. The CDR3 has 17 amino acids. The CDR3 DNA sequence: TGTGCCAGCAGCGTAGCCGACGGGGGTTTTGGATCAGATACGCAGTATTTT. The encoded protein is CASSVADGGFGSDTQYF.

J is TRBJ2-7 and V is TRBV7-6, with 7 bases aligning to TRBD1. Germline V gene sequence: CDR1 SGHVS, CDR2 FNYEAQ. The CDR3 totals 14 residues. The J segment lost 3 bases and the V segment lost 1 base, leaving 3 bases of the junction unmatched. CDR3 in amino acids: CASSLEGAVYEQYF. The CDR3 DNA follows: TGTGCCAGCAGCTTAGAGGGGGCTGTCTACGAGCAGTACTTC. The whole variable domain, filled in from reference TRBV7-6 and TRBJ2-7, reads GAGVSQSPRYKVTKRGQDVALRCDPISGHVSLYWYRQALGQGPEFLTYFNYEAQQDKSGLPNDRFSAERPEGSISTLTIQRTEQRDSAMYRCASSLEGAVYEQYFGPGTRLTVT.

The CDR3 region is CASSETWGASTDTQYF. The CDR3 nucleotides are TGCGCCAGCAGTGAGACCTGGGGGGCTAGCACAGATACGCAGTATTTT. The J gene is TRBJ2-3, the V gene TRBV10-1; D could derive from TRBD1 or TRBD2 (6 bases each). The CDR3 consists of 16 residues. Germline CDR1 and CDR2: WNHNN and SYGVQD (reference sequence). Trimming shortened V by 2 bases and J by 0 bases, and 12 bases separated the two germline ends.

Here the CDR3 reads CASSPSGNTIYF. DNA of the CDR3: TGTGCCAGCAGCCCGTCGGGGAACACCATATATTTT. The chain uses TRBV11-1 and TRBJ1-3; D is unclear. Germline CDR1 and CDR2: SGHAT and FQDESV (reference sequence). The CDR3 is made up of 12 amino acids. V was clipped by 5 bases and J by 7 bases, with 9 bases between them.

The chain carries TRBV11-3 and TRBJ1-1; D is uncertain. The CDR3 has 15 amino acids. V shed 0 bases and J shed 0 bases, with 8 bases lying between them. Germline V gene data show CDR1 as SGHNT and CDR2 as YENEEA. The CDR3 DNA sequence: TGTGCCAGCAGCTTAGAGAGGCCTATGAACACTGAAGCTTTCTTT. Translating gives CASSLERPMNTEAFF.

Written as DNA, the CDR3 is TGTGCCAGCAGCCAAGATACAGGGATGGGGTCTGGAAACACCATATATTTT. Its translation: CASSQDTGMGSGNTIYF. The gene calls are TRBV4-2 and TRBJ1-3; D is possibly TRBD1 (6 bases). Germline CDR1 is LGHNA and CDR2 is YNFKEQ. The CDR3 has 17 amino acids. Trimming left V 0 bases short and J 1 base short, with 13 bases between.